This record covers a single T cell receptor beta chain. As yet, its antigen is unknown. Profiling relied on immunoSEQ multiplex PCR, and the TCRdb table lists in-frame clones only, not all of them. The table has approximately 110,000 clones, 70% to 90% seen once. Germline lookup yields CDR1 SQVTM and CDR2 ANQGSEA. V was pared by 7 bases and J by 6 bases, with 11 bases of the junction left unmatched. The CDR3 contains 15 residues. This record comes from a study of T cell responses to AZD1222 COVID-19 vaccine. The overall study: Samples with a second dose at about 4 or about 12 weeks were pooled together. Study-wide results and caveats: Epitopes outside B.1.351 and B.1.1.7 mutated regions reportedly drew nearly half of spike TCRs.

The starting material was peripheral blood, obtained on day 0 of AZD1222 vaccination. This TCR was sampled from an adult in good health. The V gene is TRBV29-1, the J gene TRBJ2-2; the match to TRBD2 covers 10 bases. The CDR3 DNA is TGCAGCGCGGGGCTAGCGGGAGAGTCCCCCGGGGAGCTGTTTTTT. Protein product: CSAGLAGESPGELFF.